Described below is a single TCR beta chain sequence and its context. All patients were treatment-naive before thyroid surgery. The entry originates in a study of metastatic and nonmetastatic thyroid tumors. Authors' analysis steps: Clinicopathological groups of papillary thyroid cancer showed CDR3 differences that were used to build a distant-metastasis classifier. TCRdb re-called clones via MiXCR from the PCR reads. In this record, the V and J calls reflect TCRdb's handling and not the investigators' own analysis. The sample lists about 15,000 clones; around 23% were seen once. Sequencing was performed on adjacent normal tissue. This sequence originates from a female donor with papillary thyroid cancer or a benign thyroid nodule (not recorded which). Some clones in this sample may be carry-over from other donors' samples.

The CDR3 here is CASSYPGQVSAEAFF. The DNA for the CDR3 is TGTGCCAGCAGTTACCCAGGACAGGTTTCGGCTGAAGCTTTCTTT. V gene TRBV6-2 or TRBV6-3 combines with J gene TRBJ1-1; 7 bases map to TRBD1. V shed 2 bases, J shed 6 bases, and the junction held 9 bases outside the gene matches. This CDR3 has 15 amino acids. From germline, CDR1 is MNHEY and CDR2 SVGEGT.